These 24 T cell receptor beta chains came from one sample sequenced in a study of CD8+CD57+ T cells in acquired aplastic anemia. TCR beta VDJ combinations and CDR3 sequences were profiled from genomic DNA. A single record per CDR3 protein comes from TCRdb applying MiXCR to the reads. Of about 190,000 distinct CDR3 sequences in the sample, 50% to 75% were seen once. The sample taken for sequencing was sorted CD4+, CD8+, or CD8+CD57+ T cells (not recorded which) from PBMCs. The receptors were sampled from a human donor with severe aplastic anemia or a healthy control (not recorded which).

This clonotype was recorded at least ten times. This chain joins TRBV4-1 and TRBJ2-4; TRBD2 might be the D (7 bases). CDR3 size: 16 residues. Germline V gene sequence: CDR1 MGHRA, CDR2 YSYEKL. V lost 0 bases, J lost 1 base, and 10 bases lay in between. The CDR3: CASSQDEGGAKNIQYF. For the CDR3, the DNA is TGCGCCAGCAGCCAAGATGAGGGGGGGGCCAAAAACATTCAGTACTTC.

The count of this clonotype is one. The rearrangement joins TRBV20-1 to TRBJ2-5, with 8 bases matching TRBD2. CDR3 length equals 14 residues. The V segment lost 5 bases and the J segment 4 bases; nucleotides outside the gene matches: 9. The germline gives CDR1 DFQATT, CDR2 SNEGSKA (reference sequence). The CDR3 DNA is TGCAGTGCTCACCAGGGACTAGGTCTAGAGACCCAGTACTTC. Residues: CSAHQGLGLETQYF.

This chain links TRBV7-2 with TRBJ2-3; a weak D match, TRBD2 (6 bases). Germline V gene data show CDR1 as SGHTA and CDR2 as FQGNSA. CDR3 size: 15 residues. Trimming cost V 8 bases and J 0 bases, with 15 bases left between them. This CDR3 is CASPPPGLSTDTQYF. The CDR3 DNA reads as TGTGCCAGCCCACCCCCGGGACTTAGCACAGATACGCAGTATTTT.

The chain joins TRBV29-1 to TRBJ2-1, with D unclear. CDR1 and CDR2 from the germline V gene are SQVTM and ANQGSEA. The CDR3 runs to 14 residues. Trimming cost V 3 bases and J 6 bases, with 15 bases left between them. The CDR3 spells CSVDGWFGANEQFF. CDR3 bases: TGCAGCGTTGACGGTTGGTTTGGCGCCAATGAGCAGTTCTTC.

The V call is TRBV7-8, the J call TRBJ2-7; 9 positions agree with TRBD1. The CDR3 has 15 amino acids. CDR1 and CDR2 (germline): SGHVS, FQNEAQ. Trimming removed 4 bases from V and 4 bases from J; junction bases left unmatched: 8. The CDR3 protein is CASSSPRDRAYEQYF. The CDR3 DNA reads TGTGCCAGCAGCTCGCCCCGGGACAGGGCGTACGAGCAGTACTTC.

The chain links TRBV20-1 to TRBJ1-1; TRBD1 is a possible D gene (6 bases). The length of the CDR3 is 15 residues. CDR1 DFQATT and CDR2 SNEGSKA come from the germline V gene (reference sequence). Trimming stripped 1 base from V and 0 bases from J, with 12 bases between. The CDR3 region has the DNA TGCAGTGCTAGAGGAAAGGGGACAATGAACACTGAAGCTTTCTTT. Encoded protein: CSARGKGTMNTEAFF.

This clonotype was observed at least ten times. The rearrangement joins TRBV9 to TRBJ2-2; 9 positions match TRBD1. The V segment lost 2 bases and the J segment 0 bases; nucleotides outside the gene matches: 5. The CDR3 runs to 17 residues. CDR1 is SGDLS, CDR2 YYNGEE, per germline. The CDR3 nucleotides are TGTGCCAGCAGCGTTCGCCGGGACAGGGCGAACACCGGGGAGCTGTTTTTT. This sequence encodes CASSVRRDRANTGELFF.

The chain joins TRBV6-5 to TRBJ2-3, with D maybe TRBD1 (6 bases). V was pared by 7 bases and J by 2 bases, with 13 bases between. Looked up from germline, CDR1 is MNHEY and CDR2 is SVGAGI. This CDR3 comprises 14 residues. DNA for the CDR3: TGTGCCAGCAACGCCCGGGACATCACAGATACGCAGTATTTT. This encodes CASNARDITDTQYF.

This clonotype appeared many times. V is TRBV5-5 and J is TRBJ2-5; unclear D gene. The CDR3 consists of 12 residues. Germline V lookup: CDR1 SGHKS, CDR2 YYEKEE (reference sequence). Trimming left V 4 bases short and J 3 bases short, with 7 bases between. The CDR3 DNA reads TGTGCCAGCAGCCGTCGGGAAGAGACCCAGTACTTC. Protein product: CASSRREETQYF.

This rearrangement joins TRBV15 to TRBJ2-7, with TRBD2 identical over 9 bases. This CDR3 region has 16 residues. Germline trimming cut 0 bases from V and 5 bases from J; bases unmatched to any gene: 8. Germline assignment: CDR1 LNHNV and CDR2 YYDKDF (reference sequence). CDR3 region: CATSRDLSGSIDEQYF. DNA of the CDR3: TGTGCCACCAGCAGAGATCTTAGCGGGAGTATCGACGAGCAGTACTTC. Full variable domain (remainder filled in from reference TRBV15 and TRBJ2-7): DAMVIQNPRYQVTQFGKPVTLSCSQTLNHNVMYWYQQKSSQAPKLLFHYYDKDFNNEADTPDNFQSRRPNTSFCFLDIRSPGLGDTAMYLCATSRDLSGSIDEQYFGPGTRLTVT.

This chain connects TRBV9 to TRBJ1-6, with unresolved D. Germline values: CDR1 SGDLS, CDR2 YYNGEE. This CDR3 region has 15 residues. The V gene lost 0 bases and the J gene lost 9 bases, with 13 bases spanning the gap. Written as DNA, the CDR3 is TGTGCCAGCAGCGTAGAGGCAGCGGTCAGTTCACCCCTCCACTTT. This encodes CASSVEAAVSSPLHF.

The V gene is TRBV9, the J gene TRBJ1-5; possible D gene TRBD1, 6 bases. V lost 3 bases, J lost 1 base, and 11 bases lay in between. The germline V gene encodes CDR1 SGDLS and CDR2 YYNGEE. The CDR3 contains 15 residues. As DNA, the CDR3 is TGTGCCAGCAGCGGATGGACAGTGAGCAATCAGCCCCAGCATTTT. Protein sequence: CASSGWTVSNQPQHF.

In the case of this clonotype: One junction end does not reproduce the germline sequence, and a read error may be involved. CDR3 DNA: TGTGCCAGCAGTTTAGCCCGGGATTCCTACGAGCAGTACTTC. It encodes CASSLARDSYEQYF. The genes are TRBV7-8 and TRBJ2-7; possibly TRBD2 for D (5 bases). The germline CDR1 and CDR2 sequences are SGHVS and FQNEAQ. The CDR3 is 14 amino acids. Looking up the rest from reference TRBV7-8 and TRBJ2-7 gives the full variable domain: GAGVSQSPRYKVAKRGQDVALRCDPISGHVSLFWYQQALGQGPEFLTYFQNEAQLDKSGLPSDRFFAERPEGSVSTLKIQRTQQEDSAVYLCASSLARDSYEQYFGPGTRLTVT.

In its sample, this clonotype was seen many times. The CDR3 loop reads CASSQESGGGETQYF. The CDR3 DNA reads as TGTGCCAGCAGCCAAGAATCGGGGGGTGGGGAGACCCAGTACTTC. The chain is built from TRBV4-2 and TRBJ2-5; 7 positions match TRBD2. V shed 0 bases, J shed 5 bases, and the junction held 6 bases outside the gene matches. Germline CDR1 and CDR2: LGHNA and YNFKEQ. The CDR3 has 15 amino acids.

This clonotype appeared many times. This chain connects TRBV10-3 to TRBJ2-7; tentatively, D is TRBD2 (6 bases). This CDR3 spans 11 amino acids. CDR1 is ENHRY and CDR2 is SYGVKD in the germline V gene. Trimming pared 2 bases from V and 7 bases from J, leaving 6 bases between. CDR3 amino acids: CAISERGEQYF. DNA of the CDR3: TGTGCCATCAGTGAGCGGGGGGAGCAGTACTTC.

The genes are TRBV29-1 and TRBJ2-7; the match to TRBD1 covers 8 bases. The CDR3 sequence is 22 residues long. Germline V CDR1 and CDR2: SQVTM, ANQGSEA. Trimming removed 1 base from V and 3 bases from J; junction bases left unmatched: 29. The CDR3 coding sequence is TGCAGCGTTGAAGGTGCCAGCAGCCTACACTCAACGGGGGACAGGAGTTACTACGAGCAGTACTTC. Protein sequence: CSVEGASSLHSTGDRSYYEQYF.

V usage is TRBV7-9 and J usage is TRBJ1-6, with D possibly TRBD1 on 5 matching bases. V gave up 8 bases and J gave up 5 bases, with 19 bases separating them. The V gene's germline CDR1 is SEHNR and CDR2 FQNEAQ (reference sequence). The CDR3 consists of 16 residues. The CDR3 bases are TGTGCCAGCTCCAACTATGGCGGGGCTGATAATTCACCCCTCCACTTT. Translating gives CASSNYGGADNSPLHF.

This clonotype was counted many times. The gene calls are TRBV6-5 and TRBJ1-1; D is possibly TRBD1 (5 bases). The CDR3 has 13 amino acids. Trimming shortened V by 1 base and J by 11 bases, and 14 bases separated the two germline ends. CDR1 MNHEY and CDR2 SVGAGI come from the germline V gene. CDR3 amino acids: CASSYYQGIDAFF. The CDR3 DNA reads TGTGCCAGCAGTTACTACCAGGGTATCGATGCTTTCTTT.

In this sample, this clonotype turned up a few times. The V and J genes are TRBV5-1 and TRBJ2-7; D may be TRBD2 (7 bases). Trimming cost V 4 bases and J 3 bases, with 17 bases left between them. Germline V gene lookup returns CDR1 SGHRS and CDR2 YFSETQ. The CDR3 runs 15 residues. This chain's CDR3 is CASSGGQGGVYEQYF. The DNA for the CDR3 is TGCGCCAGCAGCGGGGGGCAGGGAGGGGTCTACGAGCAGTACTTC.

Concerning this clonotype itself: A much larger clone differs from this one at a single base, so this may be a read error. Lacking the conserved final phenylalanine or tryptophan, this CDR3 likely reflects a read error. The DNA is left out, because the CDR3 cannot be placed on it with certainty; the CDR3 is given as TCRdb lists it. V is TRBV29-1 and J is TRBJ2-5; TRBD1 is taken as the D call from the table, unchecked against the DNA. A total of 9 residues make up the CDR3, ends included. Germline V gene lookup returns CDR1 SQVTM and CDR2 ANQGSEA. The CDR3 protein is CSVVGELPP.

This clonotype occurred a few times. V and J are TRBV7-9 and TRBJ1-6; D uncertain. The CDR3 has 17 residues. Germline V gene sequence: CDR1 SEHNR, CDR2 FQNEAQ (reference sequence). Trimming left V 4 bases short and J 0 bases short, with 13 bases between. The CDR3 loop reads CASSWGLASSYNSPLHF. CDR3 DNA sequence: TGTGCCAGCAGCTGGGGTCTCGCGAGCTCCTATAATTCACCCCTCCACTTT.

This chain uses TRBV5-1 with TRBJ2-7; D gene unclear. Germline CDR1 is SGHRS and CDR2 is YFSETQ. V shed 7 bases and J shed 0 bases, with 17 bases lying between them. The CDR3 contains 15 residues. The CDR3 protein is CASSPLALSSYEQYF. Here the CDR3 DNA reads TGCGCCAGCTCCCCCCTGGCGCTAAGCTCCTACGAGCAGTACTTC.

The V and J genes are TRBV19 and TRBJ1-2; D remains ambiguous. With 5 bases removed from V and 2 bases from J, the gap between germline ends came to 15 bases. The length of the CDR3 is 15 residues. From germline, CDR1 is LNHDA and CDR2 SQIVND (reference sequence). CDR3 sequence (DNA): TGTGCCAGTAGTTTAAAAGACGGAACGAACTATGGCTACACCTTC. As protein: CASSLKDGTNYGYTF. The full variable domain, its missing parts supplied by reference TRBV19 and TRBJ1-2, is DGGITQSPKYLFRKEGQNVTLSCEQNLNHDAMYWYRQDPGQGLRLIYYSQIVNDFQKGDIAEGYSVSREKKESFPLTVTSAQKNPTAFYLCASSLKDGTNYGYTFGSGTRLTVV.

This rearrangement joins TRBV6-6 to TRBJ2-5; a weak D match, TRBD1 (6 bases). Matching the DNA end better, TRBJ2-4 makes the J call doubtful. This CDR3 has 12 amino acids. Germline CDR1 reads MNHNY; CDR2 reads SVGAGI (reference sequence). The CDR3 region is CASSWTEDIQYF. In DNA, the CDR3 is TGTGCCAGCAGTTGGACAGAAGACATTCAGTACTTC.